The 25 T cell receptor beta chains below come from one sample, sequenced in a study of graft-versus-host responses after intestinal transplantation. Sequencing used immunoSEQ multiplex PCR; TCRdb keeps in-frame clones, though not all of them. The sample holds about 29,000 clones, around four fifths seen once. Investigators treated the graft tissue so that it released intraepithelial and lamina propria lymphocytes. The sample was ileum tissue, taken 98 days after intestinal transplantation. The receptors were gathered from a human patient who received an intestinal transplant, so some T cells may come from the graft donor.

This chain links TRBV25-1 with TRBJ2-5; 14 positions agree with TRBD2. Trimming took 3 bases from V and 7 from J; bases not matched to a gene: 10. The CDR3 is 17 residues long. Germline V CDR1 and CDR2: MGHDK, SYGVNS. CDR3 nucleotide sequence: TGTGCCAGCAGTGACCGGACTAGCGGGGGGTCCTCGGGGACCCAGTACTTC. As protein: CASSDRTSGGSSGTQYF.

This clone was seen just once. The CDR3 protein is CASSPRDSAAHEQYF. In DNA, the CDR3 is TGCGCCAGCAGCCCTCGGGACAGCGCGGCCCACGAGCAGTACTTC. The chain combines TRBV5-1 with TRBJ2-7; 7 bases match TRBD1. CDR1 SGHRS and CDR2 YFSETQ come from the germline V gene. J lost 5 bases, V lost 4 bases, and 12 bases had no gene match. There are 15 residues in the CDR3.

J is TRBJ2-1 and V is TRBV4-1; 7 nucleotides line up with TRBD2. Trimming at V came to 8 bases and at J to 7 bases, leaving 5 bases not matched to a gene. The CDR3 extends over 12 amino acids. CDR1 is MGHRA, CDR2 YSYEKL, per germline. CDR3 DNA sequence: TGCGCCAGCGGGGAGGGTTTGAATGAGCAGTTCTTC. Protein sequence: CASGEGLNEQFF.

V is TRBV6-1 and J is TRBJ1-2; D uncertain. Germline-derived CDR1 and CDR2 are MNHNS and SASEGT. Trimming removed 5 bases at V and 7 bases at J, with 8 bases between. The CDR3 has 11 amino acids. The CDR3 coding sequence is TGTGCCAGCAGTTACGGGCGTGGCTACACCTTC. Encoded protein: CASSYGRGYTF.

This chain links TRBV6-1 with TRBJ1-5; weak D call: TRBD1 (6 bases). Between the trimmed V and J ends, which lost 6 bases and 1 base, there was a span of 10 bases. Germline assignment: CDR1 MNHNS and CDR2 SASEGT. The CDR3 runs to 14 residues. The CDR3 protein is CASRETGSNQPQHF. In nucleotides, the CDR3 is TGTGCCAGCAGGGAGACAGGCAGCAATCAGCCCCAGCATTTT.

This chain joins TRBV6-1 and TRBJ2-7; D is ambiguous. The CDR3 consists of 10 residues. Germline CDR1 is MNHNS and CDR2 is SASEGT. V lost 3 bases and J lost 7, with 4 bases in between. CDR3: CASSETEQYF. CDR3 coding DNA: TGTGCCAGCAGTGAGACTGAGCAGTACTTC.

A single count supports this clone. The gene calls are TRBV27 and TRBJ2-7; D is perhaps TRBD1 (6 bases). Germline CDR1 MNHEY, CDR2 SMNVEV (reference sequence). The CDR3 consists of 12 residues. The ends were cut back, 7 bases at V and 7 bases at J, with 14 bases in the middle. The CDR3 nucleotides read TGTGCCAGCAAGGGGGTCGAGGTTGAGCAGTACTTC. Residues: CASKGVEVEQYF.

In its sample, this clone was seen a few times. The chain joins TRBV5-1 to TRBJ2-1, with D unclear. The germline CDR1 and CDR2 sequences are SGHRS and YFSETQ. V dropped 0 bases and J dropped 8 bases, with 9 bases sitting between them. This CDR3 has 13 amino acids. As DNA, the CDR3 is TGCGCCAGCAGCTTGGACAGTGGATATGAGCAGTTCTTC. Translating it yields CASSLDSGYEQFF. The full variable domain, completed using reference TRBV5-1 and TRBJ2-1, is KAGVTQTPRYLIKTRGQQVTLSCSPISGHRSVSWYQQTPGQGLQFLFEYFSETQRNKGNFPGRFSGRQFSNSRSEMNVSTLELGDSALYLCASSLDSGYEQFFGPGTRLTVL.

CDR3 nucleotides: TGTGCCATCAGTGCGGGGGGATACAATGAGCAGTTCTTC. Protein sequence: CAISAGGYNEQFF. V and J are TRBV10-3 and TRBJ2-1; TRBD2 aligns across 7 bases. Germline CDR1 is ENHRY and CDR2 is SYGVKD. The CDR3 has 13 residues. The ends lost 4 bases at V and 4 bases at J; junction bases unmatched: 1.

The chain combines TRBV27 with TRBJ2-7, with TRBD1 identical over 8 bases. Germline CDR1 is MNHEY and CDR2 is SMNVEV (reference sequence). The ends lost 3 bases at V and 2 bases at J; junction bases unmatched: 3. The CDR3 extends over 14 amino acids. CDR3 amino acids: CASSLQGATYEQYF. CDR3 DNA sequence: TGTGCCAGCAGTTTGCAGGGGGCCACCTACGAGCAGTACTTC.

The chain joins TRBV27 to TRBJ1-1; D is unresolved. The germline V gene encodes CDR1 MNHEY and CDR2 SMNVEV (reference sequence). CDR3 length equals 14 residues. The V end lost 4 bases, the J end lost 1 base, and 10 bases lay between the germline ends. CDR3 in amino acids: CASSSSQKNTEAFF. The CDR3, as DNA: TGTGCCAGCAGTTCCTCTCAGAAGAACACTGAAGCTTTCTTT.

The chain links TRBV20-1 to TRBJ2-5; no reliable D call. The CDR3 runs 11 residues. Germline CDR1 and CDR2: DFQATT and SNEGSKA (reference sequence). V was cut by 6 bases and J by 5 bases, with 10 bases left in between. The CDR3 here is CSAGSDETQYF. The CDR3 DNA is TGCAGTGCCGGGTCGGATGAGACCCAGTACTTC.

This clone occurred once. The chain carries TRBV4-2 and TRBJ2-7; the match to TRBD1 covers 7 bases. V was pared by 1 base and J by 3 bases, with 9 bases of the junction left unmatched. Germline CDR1 and CDR2: LGHNA and YNFKEQ. The CDR3 loop spans 16 amino acids. CDR3 protein: CASSQALGAGGYEQYF. The CDR3 coding sequence is TGTGCCAGCAGCCAAGCTTTAGGCGCAGGGGGCTACGAGCAGTACTTC.

Only a few counts were recorded for this clone. The chain combines TRBV4-1 with TRBJ2-5; 7 bases line up with TRBD1. V lost 4 bases and J lost 1; bases outside the gene matches: 6. The CDR3 spans 15 residues. Germline V gene lookup returns CDR1 MGHRA and CDR2 YSYEKL. DNA for the CDR3: TGCGCCAGCAGCCGCCTTGACAGGGCCCAAGAGACCCAGTACTTC. Translation: CASSRLDRAQETQYF.

The V call is TRBV5-1, the J call TRBJ1-5, with TRBD1 as a possible D gene (5 bases). Germline values: CDR1 SGHRS, CDR2 YFSETQ. The CDR3 spans 15 residues. Deletions cut 0 bases from V and 0 bases from J, with 7 bases between. The CDR3 region is CASSLAGGSNQPQHF. In nucleotides, the CDR3 is TGCGCCAGCAGCTTGGCTGGGGGTAGCAATCAGCCCCAGCATTTT.

Note on this clone: This same CDR3 is encoded by further DNA sequences in the sample. The chain has TRBV5-1 and TRBJ2-4, with 7 bases that match TRBD2. Germline CDR1 and CDR2: SGHRS and YFSETQ. The V segment lost 4 bases and the J segment 0 bases; nucleotides outside the gene matches: 7. The CDR3 sequence is 16 residues long. DNA of the CDR3: TGCGCCAGCAGCCTCAGCGGGGCCCTAGCCAAAAACATTCAGTACTTC. It yields the protein CASSLSGALAKNIQYF. The full variable domain, with the rest looked up from reference TRBV5-1 and TRBJ2-4, is KAGVTQTPRYLIKTRGQQVTLSCSPISGHRSVSWYQQTPGQGLQFLFEYFSETQRNKGNFPGRFSGRQFSNSRSEMNVSTLELGDSALYLCASSLSGALAKNIQYFGAGTRLSVL.

A few counts support this clone. The CDR3, as DNA: TGTGCCAGCAGTTTGAGAGGGGGCAAATATGGCTACACCTTC. Translation: CASSLRGGKYGYTF. The V call is TRBV28, the J call TRBJ1-2, with 7 bases fitting TRBD1. Germline V gene lookup returns CDR1 MDHEN and CDR2 SYDVKM. The CDR3 loop spans 14 amino acids. Losses at the gene ends were 3 bases for V and 5 bases for J; bases not matched to a gene: 6.

The chain uses TRBV2 and TRBJ1-2; 8 bases line up with TRBD1. V dropped 4 bases and J dropped 2; count of bases not matched to a gene: 0. The length of the CDR3 is 13 residues. Germline CDR1 is SNHLY and CDR2 is FYNNEI. This CDR3 is CASSGTGNYGYTF. For the CDR3, the DNA is TGTGCCAGCAGTGGGACAGGGAACTATGGCTACACCTTC.

J is TRBJ2-5 and V is TRBV5-1; tentative D call: TRBD2 (5 bases). V was shortened by 0 bases and J by 4 bases, with 13 bases between the two germline ends. The CDR3 length is 15 residues. Germline V gene lookup returns CDR1 SGHRS and CDR2 YFSETQ. CDR3 protein: CASSLVSEGRETQYF. The CDR3 DNA reads TGCGCCAGCAGCTTGGTATCTGAAGGGAGAGAGACCCAGTACTTC.

The chain uses TRBV27 and TRBJ2-7; 12 nucleotides line up with TRBD2. Germline assignment: CDR1 MNHEY and CDR2 SMNVEV (reference sequence). The V and J ends lost 5 bases and 4 bases, in that order; junction bases with no gene match: 6. The CDR3 is 15 amino acids. The CDR3 loop is CASSLSSGGAYEQYF. CDR3 bases: TGTGCCAGCAGTCTCTCTAGCGGGGGGGCTTACGAGCAGTACTTC.

The V gene is TRBV11-2, the J gene TRBJ1-1; maybe TRBD1 (5 bases). The CDR3 extends over 14 amino acids. From germline, CDR1 is SGHAT and CDR2 FQNNGV. V was pared by 7 bases and J by 5 bases, with 17 bases between. Here the CDR3 reads CASKYWWGGTEAFF. CDR3 nucleotide sequence: TGTGCCAGCAAATATTGGTGGGGCGGGACTGAAGCTTTCTTT.

The count of this clone is one. V and J are TRBV27 and TRBJ2-1; TRBD1 is a possible D gene (5 bases). Germline V CDR1 and CDR2: MNHEY, SMNVEV (reference sequence). The CDR3 extends over 16 amino acids. Trimming cost V 5 bases and J 4 bases, with 18 bases left between them. CDR3 region: CASSTSAGFGYNEQFF. The CDR3, as DNA: TGTGCCAGCAGTACCTCGGCAGGGTTCGGGTACAATGAGCAGTTCTTC.

The chain has TRBV18 and TRBJ1-2; 8 nucleotides agree with TRBD1. Germline V CDR1 and CDR2: KGHSH, LQKENI. The CDR3 contains 16 residues. Losses at the gene ends were 3 bases for V and 4 bases for J; bases not matched to a gene: 10. The CDR3 nucleotides are TGTGCCAGCTCACCCCCGGCAGGGGGCGGTGGCTATGGCTACACCTTC. Translation gives CASSPPAGGGGYGYTF. The full variable domain, rest sourced from reference TRBV18 and TRBJ1-2, is NAGVMQNPRHLVRRRGQEARLRCSPMKGHSHVYWYRQLPEEGLKFMVYLQKENIIDESGMPKERFSAEFPKEGPSILRIQQVVRGDSAAYFCASSPPAGGGGYGYTFGSGTRLTVV.

The chain links TRBV9 to TRBJ1-2, with D possibly being TRBD1 (5 bases). This CDR3 region has 15 residues. The germline CDR1 and CDR2 sequences are SGDLS and YYNGEE. The V end was cut by 6 bases, the J end by 1 base, with 16 bases between. The CDR3 spells CASTIPPRDNYGYTF. DNA for the CDR3: TGTGCCAGCACCATCCCCCCCAGGGATAACTATGGCTACACCTTC.

This chain links TRBV19 with TRBJ2-3; D may match TRBD1 or TRBD2 (6 bases each). In germline, CDR1 is LNHDA, CDR2 SQIVND (reference sequence). The CDR3 covers 15 residues. Trimming took off 3 bases at V and 3 bases at J, with 13 bases between the two ends. In DNA, the CDR3 is TGTGCCAGTAGTATGGGGGGCCTCGGGACAGATACGCAGTATTTT. Translated: CASSMGGLGTDTQYF.